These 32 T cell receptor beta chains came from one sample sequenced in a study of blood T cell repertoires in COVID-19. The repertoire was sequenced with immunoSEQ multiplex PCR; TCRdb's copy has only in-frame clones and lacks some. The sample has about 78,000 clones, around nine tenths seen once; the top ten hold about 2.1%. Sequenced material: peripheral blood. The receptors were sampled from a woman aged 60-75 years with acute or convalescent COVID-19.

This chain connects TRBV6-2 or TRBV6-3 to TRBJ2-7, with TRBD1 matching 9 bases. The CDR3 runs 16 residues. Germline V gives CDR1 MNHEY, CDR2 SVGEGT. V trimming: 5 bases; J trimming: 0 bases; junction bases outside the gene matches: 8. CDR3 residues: CASSTDLGQGSYEQYF. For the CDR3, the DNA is TGTGCCAGCAGTACGGATTTGGGACAGGGCTCCTACGAGCAGTACTTC.

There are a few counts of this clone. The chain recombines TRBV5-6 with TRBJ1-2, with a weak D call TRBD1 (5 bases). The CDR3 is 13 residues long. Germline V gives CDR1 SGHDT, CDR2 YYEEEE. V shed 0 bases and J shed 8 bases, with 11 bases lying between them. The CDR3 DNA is TGTGCCAGCAGCTTGGCCCAGGGTCGAGGCTACACCTTC. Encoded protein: CASSLAQGRGYTF.

CDR3 nucleotide sequence: TGTGCCAGTAGTAATACAGGGGGCTACGAGCAGTACTTC. Translation gives CASSNTGGYEQYF. This sequence joins TRBV19 and TRBJ2-7, with 8 bases matching TRBD1. This CDR3 has 13 amino acids. In germline, CDR1 is LNHDA, CDR2 SQIVND (reference sequence). Trimming took 4 bases from V and 3 from J; bases not matched to a gene: 2.

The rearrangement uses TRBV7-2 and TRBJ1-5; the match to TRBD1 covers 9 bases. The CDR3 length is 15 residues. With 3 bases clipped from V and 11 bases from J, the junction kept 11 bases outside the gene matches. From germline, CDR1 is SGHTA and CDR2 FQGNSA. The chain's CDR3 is CASSLSPAQGATQHF. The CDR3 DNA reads TGTGCCAGCAGCTTGTCACCCGCACAGGGGGCAACCCAGCATTTT.

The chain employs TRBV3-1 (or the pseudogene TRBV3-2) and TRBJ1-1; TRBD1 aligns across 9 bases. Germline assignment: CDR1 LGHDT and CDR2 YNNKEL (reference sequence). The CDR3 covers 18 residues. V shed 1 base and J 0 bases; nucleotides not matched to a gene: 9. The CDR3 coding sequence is TGTGCCAGCAGCCAAGGAATCTGGACAGGGGTTTTGAACACTGAAGCTTTCTTT. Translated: CASSQGIWTGVLNTEAFF.

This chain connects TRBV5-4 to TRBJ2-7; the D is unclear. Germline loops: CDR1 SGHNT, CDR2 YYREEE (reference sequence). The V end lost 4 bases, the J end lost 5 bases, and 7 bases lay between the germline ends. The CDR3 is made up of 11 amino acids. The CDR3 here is CASSIANEQYF. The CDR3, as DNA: TGTGCCAGCAGCATTGCTAACGAGCAGTACTTC.

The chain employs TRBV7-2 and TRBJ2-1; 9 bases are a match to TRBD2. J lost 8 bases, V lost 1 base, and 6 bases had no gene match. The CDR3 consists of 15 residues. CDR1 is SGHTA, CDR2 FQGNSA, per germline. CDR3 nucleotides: TGTGCCAGCAGCTTAGGGCTAGCGGGATGGGATGAGCAGTTCTTC. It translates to CASSLGLAGWDEQFF.

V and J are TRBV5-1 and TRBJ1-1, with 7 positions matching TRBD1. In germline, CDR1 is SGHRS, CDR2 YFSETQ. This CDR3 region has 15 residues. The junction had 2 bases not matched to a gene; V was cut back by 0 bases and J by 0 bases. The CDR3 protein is CASSLEGAMNTEAFF. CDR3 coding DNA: TGCGCCAGCAGCTTGGAGGGGGCTATGAACACTGAAGCTTTCTTT.

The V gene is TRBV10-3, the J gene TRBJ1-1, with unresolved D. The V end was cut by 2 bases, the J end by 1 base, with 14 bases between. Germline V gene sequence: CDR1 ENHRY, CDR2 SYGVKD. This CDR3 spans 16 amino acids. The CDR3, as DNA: TGTGCCATCAGTGAGAAGAGCGGGGATCCGAACACTGAAGCTTTCTTT. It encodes CAISEKSGDPNTEAFF.

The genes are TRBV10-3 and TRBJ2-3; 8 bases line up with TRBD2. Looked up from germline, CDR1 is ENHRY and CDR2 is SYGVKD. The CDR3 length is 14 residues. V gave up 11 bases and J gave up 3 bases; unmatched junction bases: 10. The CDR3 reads CACRGGGRTDTQYF. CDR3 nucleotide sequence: TGTGCCTGCCGGGGGGGCGGGAGAACAGATACGCAGTATTTT.

CDR3 loop: CASSLGADYQPQHF. CDR3 in DNA: TGTGCCAGCAGTTTGGGGGCAGACTATCAGCCCCAGCATTTT. This rearrangement joins TRBV28 to TRBJ1-5; maybe TRBD1 (6 bases). Deletions cut 3 bases from V and 5 bases from J, with 11 bases between. CDR1 and CDR2 from the germline V gene are MDHEN and SYDVKM. The CDR3 totals 14 residues.

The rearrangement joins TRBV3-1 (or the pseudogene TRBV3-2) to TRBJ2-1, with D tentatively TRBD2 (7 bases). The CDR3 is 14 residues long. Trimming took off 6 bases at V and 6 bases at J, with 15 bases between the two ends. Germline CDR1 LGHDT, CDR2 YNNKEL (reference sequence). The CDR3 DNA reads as TGTGCCAGCAGTAAAAGGGGGGGGTCCAATGAGCAGTTCTTC. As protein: CASSKRGGSNEQFF.

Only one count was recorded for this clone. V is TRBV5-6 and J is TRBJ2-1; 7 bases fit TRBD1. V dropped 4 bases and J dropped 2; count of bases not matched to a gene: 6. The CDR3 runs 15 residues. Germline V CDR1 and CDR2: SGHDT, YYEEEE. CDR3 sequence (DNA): TGTGCCAGCAGCCAAGGACAGGCCACCTACAATGAGCAGTTCTTC. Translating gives CASSQGQATYNEQFF.

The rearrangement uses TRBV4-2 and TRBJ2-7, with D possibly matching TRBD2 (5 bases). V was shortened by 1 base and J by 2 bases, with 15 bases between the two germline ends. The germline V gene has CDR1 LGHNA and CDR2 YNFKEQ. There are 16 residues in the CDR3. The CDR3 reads CASSQGQLSEAYEQYF. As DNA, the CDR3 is TGTGCCAGCAGCCAAGGCCAACTTAGCGAAGCCTACGAGCAGTACTTC.

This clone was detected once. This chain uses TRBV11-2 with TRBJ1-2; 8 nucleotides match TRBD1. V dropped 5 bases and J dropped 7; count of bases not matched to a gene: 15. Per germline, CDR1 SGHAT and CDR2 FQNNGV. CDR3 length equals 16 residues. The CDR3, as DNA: TGTGCCAGCAGCCTTGGACAGGGAGGATACGTGGTTGGCTACACCTTC. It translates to CASSLGQGGYVVGYTF.

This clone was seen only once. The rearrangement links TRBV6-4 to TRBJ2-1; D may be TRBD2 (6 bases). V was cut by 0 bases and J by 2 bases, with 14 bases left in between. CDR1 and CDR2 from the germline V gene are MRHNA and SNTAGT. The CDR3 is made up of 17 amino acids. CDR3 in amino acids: CASSDSIGGEPYNEQFF. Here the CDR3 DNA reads TGTGCCAGCAGTGACTCGATCGGCGGGGAGCCCTACAATGAGCAGTTCTTC.

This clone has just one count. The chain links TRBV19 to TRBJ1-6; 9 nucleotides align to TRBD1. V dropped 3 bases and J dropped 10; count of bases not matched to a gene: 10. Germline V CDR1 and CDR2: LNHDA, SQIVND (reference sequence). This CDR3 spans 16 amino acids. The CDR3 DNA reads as TGTGCCAGTAGTATGTGGGCAGGACAGGGGAACTCACCCCTCCACTTT. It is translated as CASSMWAGQGNSPLHF.

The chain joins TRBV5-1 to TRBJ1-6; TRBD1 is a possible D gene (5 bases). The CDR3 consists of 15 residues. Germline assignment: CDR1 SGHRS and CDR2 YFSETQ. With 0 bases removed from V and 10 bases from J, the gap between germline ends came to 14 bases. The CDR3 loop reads CASSLVTGESSPLHF. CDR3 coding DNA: TGCGCCAGCAGCTTGGTAACGGGGGAAAGCTCACCCCTCCACTTT.

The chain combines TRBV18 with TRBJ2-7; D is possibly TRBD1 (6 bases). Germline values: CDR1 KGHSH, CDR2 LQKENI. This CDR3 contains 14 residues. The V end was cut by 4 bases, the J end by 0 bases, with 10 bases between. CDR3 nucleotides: TGTGCCAGCTCACAGGGGGTATCCTCCTACGAGCAGTACTTC. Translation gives CASSQGVSSYEQYF.

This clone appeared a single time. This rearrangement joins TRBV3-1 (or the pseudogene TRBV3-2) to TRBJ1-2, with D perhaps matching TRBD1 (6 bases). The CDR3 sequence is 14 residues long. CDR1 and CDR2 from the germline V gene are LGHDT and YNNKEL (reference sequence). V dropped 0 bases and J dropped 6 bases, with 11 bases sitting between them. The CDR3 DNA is TGTGCCAGCAGCCAAGAAGGGGGGGGCCATGGCTACACCTTC. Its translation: CASSQEGGGHGYTF.

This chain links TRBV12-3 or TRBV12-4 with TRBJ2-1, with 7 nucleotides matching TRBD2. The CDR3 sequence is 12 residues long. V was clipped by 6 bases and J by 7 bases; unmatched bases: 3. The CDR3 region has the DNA TGTGCCAGCAGCACACTAGCGAATGAGCAGTTCTTC. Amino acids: CASSTLANEQFF.

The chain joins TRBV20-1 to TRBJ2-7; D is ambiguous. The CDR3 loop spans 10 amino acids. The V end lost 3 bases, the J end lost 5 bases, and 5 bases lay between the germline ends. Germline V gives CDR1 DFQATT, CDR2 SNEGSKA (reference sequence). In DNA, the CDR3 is TGCAGTGCTAGCCAAAACGAGCAGTACTTC. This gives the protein CSASQNEQYF.

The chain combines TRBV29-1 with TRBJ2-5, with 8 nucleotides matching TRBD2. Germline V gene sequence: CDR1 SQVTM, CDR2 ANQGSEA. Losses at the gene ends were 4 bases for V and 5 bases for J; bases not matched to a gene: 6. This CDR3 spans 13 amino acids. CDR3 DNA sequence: TGCAGCGTTGTCCGGGAGGGTGGGGAGACCCAGTACTTC. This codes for CSVVREGGETQYF.

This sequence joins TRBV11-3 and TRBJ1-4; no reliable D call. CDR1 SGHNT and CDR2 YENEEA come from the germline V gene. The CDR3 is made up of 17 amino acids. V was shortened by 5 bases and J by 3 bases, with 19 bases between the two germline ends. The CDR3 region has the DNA TGTGCCAGCAGCCCTCCCTCGGTAGTCGGTCCTAATGAAAAACTGTTTTTT. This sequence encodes CASSPPSVVGPNEKLFF.

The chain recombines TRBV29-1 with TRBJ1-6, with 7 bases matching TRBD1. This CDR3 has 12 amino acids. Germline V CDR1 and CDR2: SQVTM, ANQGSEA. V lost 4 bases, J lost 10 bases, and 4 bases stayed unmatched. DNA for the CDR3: TGCAGCGTTGCGGGGACAGAATCACCCCTCCACTTT. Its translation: CSVAGTESPLHF.

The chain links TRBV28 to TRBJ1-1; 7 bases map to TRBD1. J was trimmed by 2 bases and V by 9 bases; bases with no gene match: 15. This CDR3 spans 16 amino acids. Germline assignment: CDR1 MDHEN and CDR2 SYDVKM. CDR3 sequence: CASIPGTRQGNTEAFF. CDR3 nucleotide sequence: TGTGCCAGTATCCCTGGGACGCGACAGGGTAACACTGAAGCTTTCTTT.

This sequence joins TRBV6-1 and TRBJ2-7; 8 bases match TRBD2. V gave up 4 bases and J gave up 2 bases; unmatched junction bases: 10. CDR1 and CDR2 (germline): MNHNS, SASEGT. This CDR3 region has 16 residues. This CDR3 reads CASSVPQGLGTYEQYF. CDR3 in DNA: TGTGCCAGCAGTGTCCCCCAGGGACTAGGAACCTACGAGCAGTACTTC.

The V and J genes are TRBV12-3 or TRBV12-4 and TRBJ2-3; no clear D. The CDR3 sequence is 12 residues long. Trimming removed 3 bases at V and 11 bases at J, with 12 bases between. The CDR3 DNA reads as TGTGCCAGCAGTTTGGGCGTTGTGGAGCAGTATTTT. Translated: CASSLGVVEQYF.

CDR3 residues: CSVGGGTGATRETQYF. The CDR3 DNA is TGCAGCGTTGGGGGAGGGACAGGGGCTACGAGGGAGACCCAGTACTTC. This rearrangement joins TRBV29-1 to TRBJ2-5; 10 bases map to TRBD1. Losses at the gene ends were 4 bases for V and 5 bases for J; bases not matched to a gene: 13. CDR1 SQVTM and CDR2 ANQGSEA come from the germline V gene. The CDR3 has 16 amino acids.

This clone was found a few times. CDR3 nucleotides: TGTGCCAGCAGCTCGGGGGTTAGCAATCAGCCCCAGCATTTT. Residues: CASSSGVSNQPQHF. The chain carries TRBV7-9 and TRBJ1-5; D perhaps matches TRBD1 (5 bases). From germline, CDR1 is SEHNR and CDR2 FQNEAQ (reference sequence). V lost 4 bases and J lost 0, with 7 bases in between. The CDR3 totals 14 residues.

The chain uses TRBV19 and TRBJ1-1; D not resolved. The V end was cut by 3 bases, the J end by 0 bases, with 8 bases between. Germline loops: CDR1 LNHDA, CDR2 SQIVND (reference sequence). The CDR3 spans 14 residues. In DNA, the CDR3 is TGTGCCAGTAGTATGAGGCTGATGAACACTGAAGCTTTCTTT. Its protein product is CASSMRLMNTEAFF.

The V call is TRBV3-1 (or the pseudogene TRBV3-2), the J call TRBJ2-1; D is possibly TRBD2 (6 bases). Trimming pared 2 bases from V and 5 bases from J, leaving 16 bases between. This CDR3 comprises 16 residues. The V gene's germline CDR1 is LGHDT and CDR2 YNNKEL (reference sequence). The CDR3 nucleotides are TGTGCCAGCAGCCAATTGATGAGTAGCGGAAACAATGAGCAGTTCTTC. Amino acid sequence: CASSQLMSSGNNEQFF.